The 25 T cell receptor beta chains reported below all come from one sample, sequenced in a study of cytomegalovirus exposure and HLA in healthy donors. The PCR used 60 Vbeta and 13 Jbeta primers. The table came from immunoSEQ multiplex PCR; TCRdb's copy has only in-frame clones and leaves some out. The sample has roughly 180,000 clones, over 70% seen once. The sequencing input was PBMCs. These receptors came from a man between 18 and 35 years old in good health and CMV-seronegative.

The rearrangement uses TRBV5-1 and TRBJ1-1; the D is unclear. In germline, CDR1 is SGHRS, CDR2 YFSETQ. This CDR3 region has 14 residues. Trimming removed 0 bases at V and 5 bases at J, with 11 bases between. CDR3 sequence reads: CASSLAGVATEAFF. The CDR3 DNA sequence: TGCGCCAGCAGCTTGGCCGGGGTAGCGACTGAAGCTTTCTTT.

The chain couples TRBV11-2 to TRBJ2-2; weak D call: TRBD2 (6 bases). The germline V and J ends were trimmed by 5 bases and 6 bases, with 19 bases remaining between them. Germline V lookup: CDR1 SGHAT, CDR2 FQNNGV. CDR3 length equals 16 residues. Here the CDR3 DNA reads TGTGCCAGCAGCCATCCCCGACTAGTCGGGGCCGGGGAGCTGTTTTTT. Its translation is CASSHPRLVGAGELFF.

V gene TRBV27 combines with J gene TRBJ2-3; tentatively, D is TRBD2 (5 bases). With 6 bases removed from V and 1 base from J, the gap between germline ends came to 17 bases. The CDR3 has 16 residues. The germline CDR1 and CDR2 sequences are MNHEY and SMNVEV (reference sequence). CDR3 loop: CASSLTLGGGTDTQYF. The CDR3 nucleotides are TGTGCCAGCAGCCTTACTCTTGGAGGTGGCACAGATACGCAGTATTTT.

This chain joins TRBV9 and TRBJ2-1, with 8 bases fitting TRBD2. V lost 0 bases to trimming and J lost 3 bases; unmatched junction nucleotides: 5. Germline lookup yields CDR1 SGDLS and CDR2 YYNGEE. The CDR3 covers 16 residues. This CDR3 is CASSVGRGGLYNEQFF. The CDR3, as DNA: TGTGCCAGCAGCGTAGGACGGGGGGGCCTCTACAATGAGCAGTTCTTC.

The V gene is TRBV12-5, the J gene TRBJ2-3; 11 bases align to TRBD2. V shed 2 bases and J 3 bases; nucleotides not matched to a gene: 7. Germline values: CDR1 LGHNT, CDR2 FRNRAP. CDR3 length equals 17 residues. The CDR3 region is CASGLPEGLAATDTQYF. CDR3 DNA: TGTGCTAGTGGTTTGCCGGAGGGACTAGCGGCTACAGATACGCAGTATTTT.

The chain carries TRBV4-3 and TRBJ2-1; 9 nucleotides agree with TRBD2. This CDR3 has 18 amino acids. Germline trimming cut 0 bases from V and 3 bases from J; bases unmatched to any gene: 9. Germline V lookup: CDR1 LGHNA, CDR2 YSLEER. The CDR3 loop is CASSQDRKASGDYNEQFF. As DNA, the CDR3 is TGCGCCAGCAGCCAAGACAGGAAGGCTAGCGGGGACTACAATGAGCAGTTCTTC.

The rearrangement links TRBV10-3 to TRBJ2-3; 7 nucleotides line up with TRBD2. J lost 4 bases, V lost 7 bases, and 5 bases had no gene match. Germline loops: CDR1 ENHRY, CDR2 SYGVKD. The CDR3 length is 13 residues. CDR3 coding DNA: TGTGCCATCATGCGTCGGGAGGCAGATACGCAGTATTTT. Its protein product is CAIMRREADTQYF.

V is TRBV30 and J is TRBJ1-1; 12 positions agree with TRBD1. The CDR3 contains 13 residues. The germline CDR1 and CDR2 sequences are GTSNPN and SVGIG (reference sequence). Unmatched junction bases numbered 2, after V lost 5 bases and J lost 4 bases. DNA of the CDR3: TGTGCCTGGTGGGACAGGGGGCCCACTGAAGCTTTCTTT. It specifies CAWWDRGPTEAFF. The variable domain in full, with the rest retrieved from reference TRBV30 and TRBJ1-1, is SQTIHQWPATLVQPVGSPLSLECTVEGTSNPNLYWYRQAAGRGLQLLFYSVGIGQISSEVPQNLSASRPQDRQFILSSKKLLLSDSGFYLCAWWDRGPTEAFFGQGTRLTVV.

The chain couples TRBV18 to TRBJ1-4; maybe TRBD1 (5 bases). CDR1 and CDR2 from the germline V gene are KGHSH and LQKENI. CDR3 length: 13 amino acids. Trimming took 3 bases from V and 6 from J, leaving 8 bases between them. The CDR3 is CASSPPGDEKLFF. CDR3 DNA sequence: TGTGCCAGCTCACCCCCGGGGGATGAAAAACTGTTTTTT.

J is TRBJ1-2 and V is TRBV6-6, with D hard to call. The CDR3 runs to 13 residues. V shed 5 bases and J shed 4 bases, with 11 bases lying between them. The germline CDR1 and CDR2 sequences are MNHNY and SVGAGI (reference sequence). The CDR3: CASSPKPGYGYTF. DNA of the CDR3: TGTGCCAGCAGTCCTAAGCCCGGCTATGGCTACACCTTC.

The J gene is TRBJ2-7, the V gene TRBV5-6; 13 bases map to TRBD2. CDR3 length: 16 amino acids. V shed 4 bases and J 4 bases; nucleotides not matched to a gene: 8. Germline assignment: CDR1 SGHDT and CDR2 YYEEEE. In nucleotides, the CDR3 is TGTGCCAGCAGCACAGCCGGGACTAGCGGGGCTTACGAGCAGTACTTC. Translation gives CASSTAGTSGAYEQYF.

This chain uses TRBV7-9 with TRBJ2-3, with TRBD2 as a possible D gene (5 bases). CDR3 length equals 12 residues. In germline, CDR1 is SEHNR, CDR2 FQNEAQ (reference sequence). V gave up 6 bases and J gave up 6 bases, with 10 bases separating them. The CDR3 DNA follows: TGTGCCAGCAGTATTCGAGGGGATACGCAGTATTTT. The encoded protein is CASSIRGDTQYF.

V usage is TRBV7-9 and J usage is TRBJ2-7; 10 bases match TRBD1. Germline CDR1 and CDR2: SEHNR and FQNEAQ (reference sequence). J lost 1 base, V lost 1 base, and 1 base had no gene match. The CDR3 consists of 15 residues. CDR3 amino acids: CASSLVGQGSYEQYF. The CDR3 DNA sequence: TGTGCCAGCAGCTTAGTGGGACAGGGGTCCTACGAGCAGTACTTC. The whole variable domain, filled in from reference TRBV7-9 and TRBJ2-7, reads DTGVSQNPRHKITKRGQNVTFRCDPISEHNRLYWYRQTLGQGPEFLTYFQNEAQLEKSRLLSDRFSAERPKGSFSTLEIQRTEQGDSAMYLCASSLVGQGSYEQYFGPGTRLTVT.

CDR3 DNA sequence: TGTGCCAGCAGCCCTACTTGGGGCGCCTACGAGCAGTACTTC. Its translation is CASSPTWGAYEQYF. The chain links TRBV5-6 to TRBJ2-7; possibly TRBD1 for D (5 bases). CDR1 SGHDT and CDR2 YYEEEE come from the germline V gene. Trimming left V 4 bases short and J 2 bases short, with 13 bases between. The CDR3 has 14 amino acids.

The CDR3 DNA reads as TGTGCCAGCAGTTCCCAGACTACTACCTACAATGAGCAGTTCTTC. Its translation is CASSSQTTTYNEQFF. This sequence joins TRBV6-5 and TRBJ2-1, with D possibly matching TRBD2 (5 bases). Germline V lookup: CDR1 MNHEY, CDR2 SVGAGI. The V gene lost 4 bases and the J gene lost 2 bases, with 12 bases spanning the gap. The CDR3 length is 15 residues.

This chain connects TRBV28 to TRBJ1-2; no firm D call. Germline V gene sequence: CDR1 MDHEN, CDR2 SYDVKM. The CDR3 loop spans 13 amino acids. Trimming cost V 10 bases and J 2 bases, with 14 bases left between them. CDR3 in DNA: TGTGCCACCCGCGGGGTATCGAACTATGGCTACACCTTC. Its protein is CATRGVSNYGYTF.

The CDR3 spells CASRQTLGLAGGETQYF. Written as DNA, the CDR3 is TGCGCCAGCAGACAGACATTAGGACTAGCGGGAGGTGAGACCCAGTACTTC. J is TRBJ2-5 and V is TRBV23-1, with 14 positions matching TRBD2. TRBV23-1 is given ORF status, its function remaining uncertain. Trimming removed 6 bases from V and 5 bases from J; junction bases left unmatched: 11. CDR3 size: 17 residues.

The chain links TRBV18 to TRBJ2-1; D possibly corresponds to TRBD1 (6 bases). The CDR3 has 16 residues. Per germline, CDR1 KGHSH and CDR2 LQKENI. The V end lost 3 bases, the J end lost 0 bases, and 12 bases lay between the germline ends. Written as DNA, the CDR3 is TGTGCCAGCTCACCCAGGGGTCAAAGCTCCTACAATGAGCAGTTCTTC. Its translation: CASSPRGQSSYNEQFF.

The CDR3 is CASSLRGREQYF. DNA of the CDR3: TGTGCCAGCAGCTTACGCGGGCGCGAGCAGTACTTC. The rearrangement joins TRBV7-6 to TRBJ2-7; a weak D match, TRBD2 (5 bases). V was pared by 2 bases and J by 6 bases, with 8 bases between. Looked up from germline, CDR1 is SGHVS and CDR2 is FNYEAQ. This CDR3 is built from 12 residues.

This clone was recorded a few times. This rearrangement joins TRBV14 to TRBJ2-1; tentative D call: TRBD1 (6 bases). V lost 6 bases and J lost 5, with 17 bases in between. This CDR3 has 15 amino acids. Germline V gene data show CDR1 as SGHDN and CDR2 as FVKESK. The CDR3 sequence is CASRKSTGTHNEQFF. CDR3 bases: TGTGCCAGCAGAAAAAGCACCGGGACACACAATGAGCAGTTCTTC. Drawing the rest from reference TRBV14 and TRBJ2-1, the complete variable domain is EAGVTQFPSHSVIEKGQTVTLRCDPISGHDNLYWYRRVMGKEIKFLLHFVKESKQDESGMPNNRFLAERTGGTYSTLKVQPAELEDSGVYFCASRKSTGTHNEQFFGPGTRLTVL.

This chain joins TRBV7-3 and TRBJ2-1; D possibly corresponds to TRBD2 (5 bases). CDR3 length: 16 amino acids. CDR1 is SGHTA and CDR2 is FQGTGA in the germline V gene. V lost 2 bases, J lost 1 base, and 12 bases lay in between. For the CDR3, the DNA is TGTGCCAGCAGCTTACGCGGACTGGAGTCCTACAATGAGCAGTTCTTC. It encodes CASSLRGLESYNEQFF. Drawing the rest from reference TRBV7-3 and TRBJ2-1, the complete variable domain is GAGVSQTPSNKVTEKGKYVELRCDPISGHTALYWYRQSLGQGPEFLIYFQGTGAADDSGLPNDRFFAVRPEGSVSTLKIQRTERGDSAVYLCASSLRGLESYNEQFFGPGTRLTVL.

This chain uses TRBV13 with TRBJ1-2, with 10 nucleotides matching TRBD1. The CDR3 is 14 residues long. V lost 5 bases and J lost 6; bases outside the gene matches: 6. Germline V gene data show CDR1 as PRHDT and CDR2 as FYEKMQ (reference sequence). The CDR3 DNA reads TGTGCCAGCAGCAGACAGGGGGCGGGGCATGGCTACACCTTC. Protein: CASSRQGAGHGYTF.

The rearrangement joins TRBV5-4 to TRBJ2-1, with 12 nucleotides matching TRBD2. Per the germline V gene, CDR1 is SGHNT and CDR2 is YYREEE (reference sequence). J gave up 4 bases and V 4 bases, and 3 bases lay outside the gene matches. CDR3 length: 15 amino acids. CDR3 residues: CASSNLAGGYNEQFF. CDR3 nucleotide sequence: TGTGCCAGCAGCAACCTAGCGGGGGGGTACAATGAGCAGTTCTTC.

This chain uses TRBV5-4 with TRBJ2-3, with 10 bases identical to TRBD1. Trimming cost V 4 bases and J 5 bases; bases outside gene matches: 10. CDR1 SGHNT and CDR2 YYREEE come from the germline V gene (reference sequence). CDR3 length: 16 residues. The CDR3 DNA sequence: TGTGCCAGCAGCGCCCGGGACAGGGGTCGGGGAGATACGCAGTATTTT. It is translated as CASSARDRGRGDTQYF.

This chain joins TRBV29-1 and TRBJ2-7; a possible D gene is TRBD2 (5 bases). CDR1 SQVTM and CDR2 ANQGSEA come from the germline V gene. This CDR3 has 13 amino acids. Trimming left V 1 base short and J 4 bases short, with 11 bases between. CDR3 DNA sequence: TGCAGCGTTGAAGGCGGGCAGGAGTACGAGCAGTACTTC. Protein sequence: CSVEGGQEYEQYF.